This T cell receptor beta chain was captured in a study of blood T cell repertoires in COVID-19 (dated by TCRdb to 2020 to 2022). For the wider study: The collaborator samples originated in the United States, Italy and Spain and spanned the acute and convalescent phases of COVID-19. Nearly every sample came with metadata listing a de-identified subject ID, COVID-19 status, age in years and sex. The samples were drawn from two sources: the first 160 participants of the ongoing ImmuneRACE study, and 950 to 1,500 subjects contributed by 6 global collaborators. Subjects who had been exposed to COVID-19, were actively infected with it, or had recovered from it provided the deeply sampled blood TCRbeta repertoires that made up the dataset. Where available, HLA class I and class II types were obtained from metadata supplied by the sample provider rather than from assay-based typing. The prospective study material was composed of cDNA or gDNA derived from T cells, B-cell-depleted T cells, or PBMCs. A freely available public database, intended as a resource for researchers studying the immune response to SARS-CoV-2, is where the repertoires were released.

TCRbeta CDR3 regions were amplified from genomic DNA using the immunoSEQ Assay, a bias-controlled multiplex PCR. Concerning the study's data processing: The number of nucleated cells in each sample was estimated by amplification of reference gene primers within the assay. Sequence reads were collapsed and filtered to measure the absolute abundance of every unique TCRbeta CDR3 rearrangement. For each sample, productive Simpson clonality was calculated by taking the square root of Simpson's diversity index across productive rearrangements. TCRdb carries this immuneACCESS record with in-frame sequences only. Its versions omit some clonotypes, under half of them owing to an unresolved V gene in the studies checked, with the rest unexplained. That table is the source of V, J and clone size, and D and trimming were worked out from the DNA. For this sample the table gives 140,000 or so clones, of which about nine tenths were detected only once. The ten largest clones add up to more than 2.5% of the sample.

One collaborating source in Seattle enrolled patients during active infection and followed them longitudinally through the course of disease. Whole blood was collected in K2EDTA tubes by collaborating institutions according to the institutions' own protocols. For TCRbeta analysis, collaborators shipped samples in one of three forms: frozen whole blood, isolated PBMCs, or DNA extracted from either of those sample types. The investigation overall reported the following: How much clinical and demographic metadata was included differed by source and by participant, and the metadata was provided uncurated.

A word on this clone: The antigen this receptor binds is unknown. No clone much larger than this one lies a single base away; base qualities are absent.

From the cysteine up to the phenylalanine, the CDR3 has a length of 14 residues. The retained sequence is limited to the CDR3, 42 bases, with the frame set at the first base. Sequencing was done on a sample of peripheral blood. The TCR comes from a human donor with COVID-19, enrolled during active disease. The donor label of this sample is uncertain. The receptor chain draws on TRBV21-1 and TRBJ1-2; TRBD1 is taken as the D call from the table, unchecked against the DNA. TRBV21-1 corresponds to a pseudogene. The encoded CDR3 is CASRIPTGRAGYTF. At the DNA level, the sequence is TGTGCCAGCAGGATTCCGACAGGCCGAGCGGGCTACACCTTC.